Following are 8 T cell receptor beta chains from one sample sequenced in a study of CD8+ T cells in alopecia areata. Sample treatment: oral pan-JAK inhibitor, 5-10 mg twice daily. RNA, once extracted, was reverse transcribed into cDNA for use as the sequencing template. Profiling relied on immunoSEQ multiplex PCR, and the TCRdb table lists in-frame clones only, not all of them. The sample holds around 190,000 clones; around 66% are singletons and the top ten take roughly 4.2%. Material: CD4+ T cells sorted from blood, obtained at week 4, from a patient treated with tofacitinib. The receptors shown here come from a human donor with alopecia areata.

The chain employs TRBV7-2 and TRBJ2-5, with D possibly being TRBD2 (5 bases). The V and J ends lost 3 bases and 1 base respectively, with 9 bases between them. CDR1 SGHTA and CDR2 FQGNSA come from the germline V gene. This CDR3 is 14 amino acids long. CDR3 region: CASSFTGTQETQYF. For the CDR3, the DNA is TGTGCCAGCAGCTTTACGGGAACCCAAGAGACCCAGTACTTC.

This rearrangement joins TRBV27 to TRBJ2-7, with D perhaps TRBD2 (6 bases). Germline V lookup: CDR1 MNHEY, CDR2 SMNVEV (reference sequence). Trimming shortened V by 8 bases and J by 3 bases, and 11 bases separated the two germline ends. The CDR3 runs 12 residues. The CDR3 loop is CASGGHSYEQYF. For the CDR3, the DNA is TGTGCCAGCGGAGGGCACAGCTACGAGCAGTACTTC.

The chain uses TRBV4-1 and TRBJ2-7; D possibly corresponds to TRBD1 (5 bases). CDR3 size: 17 residues. Germline V gives CDR1 MGHRA, CDR2 YSYEKL. V lost 3 bases, J lost 0 bases, and 18 bases lay in between. DNA of the CDR3: TGCGCCAGCAGCCAGGGAACAGGACGAAGACGCTCCTACGAGCAGTACTTC. Encoded protein: CASSQGTGRRRSYEQYF.

The sample holds a few counts of this clone. CDR3 DNA: TGTGCCAGCAGCTTGGGAGCGGGGGGGCAAGCAGATACGCAGTATTTT. This encodes CASSLGAGGQADTQYF. V is TRBV5-4 and J is TRBJ2-3; 10 positions agree with TRBD2. V gave up 0 bases and J gave up 4 bases; unmatched junction bases: 5. This CDR3 is 16 amino acids long. CDR1 SGHNT and CDR2 YYREEE come from the germline V gene (reference sequence).

The chain couples TRBV5-1 to TRBJ2-1; TRBD2 might be the D (6 bases). V dropped 0 bases and J dropped 2 bases, with 9 bases sitting between them. Germline V lookup: CDR1 SGHRS, CDR2 YFSETQ. The CDR3 sequence is 15 residues long. CDR3 DNA: TGCGCCAGCAGCTTGGGGGGGAGGACCTACAATGAGCAGTTCTTC. This translates into CASSLGGRTYNEQFF.

CDR3 nucleotides: TGTGCCTGGAGTGTCAGAGGGGGCTCTGGCTACACCTTC. Its translation: CAWSVRGGSGYTF. V gene TRBV30 combines with J gene TRBJ1-2, with TRBD1 matching 7 bases. The germline gives CDR1 GTSNPN, CDR2 SVGIG (reference sequence). CDR3 length equals 13 residues. With V trimmed by 0 bases and J by 7 bases, 5 bases remained unmatched.

The V gene is TRBV9, the J gene TRBJ1-2; TRBD1 agrees at 10 bases. The CDR3 has 13 amino acids. Trimming took 3 bases from V and 7 from J; bases not matched to a gene: 3. Germline lookup yields CDR1 SGDLS and CDR2 YYNGEE. The CDR3 region has the DNA TGTGCCAGCAGCGGGACAGGGGGACGTGGCTACACCTTC. Amino acid sequence: CASSGTGGRGYTF. The entire variable domain, with the rest obtained from reference TRBV9 and TRBJ1-2, is as follows: DSGVTQTPKHLITATGQRVTLRCSPRSGDLSVYWYQQSLDQGLQFLIQYYNGEERAKGNILERFSAQQFPDLHSELNLSSLELGDSALYFCASSGTGGRGYTFGSGTRLTVV.

V and J are TRBV5-1 and TRBJ2-5; maybe TRBD1 (5 bases). The CDR3 is 17 residues long. Between the trimmed V and J ends, which lost 0 bases and 1 base, there was a span of 16 bases. Per germline, CDR1 SGHRS and CDR2 YFSETQ. As DNA, the CDR3 is TGCGCCAGCAGCTTGGGCGGCCAGGGCCACCCCCAAGAGACCCAGTACTTC. This translates into CASSLGGQGHPQETQYF. The entire variable domain, with the rest obtained from reference TRBV5-1 and TRBJ2-5, is as follows: KAGVTQTPRYLIKTRGQQVTLSCSPISGHRSVSWYQQTPGQGLQFLFEYFSETQRNKGNFPGRFSGRQFSNSRSEMNVSTLELGDSALYLCASSLGGQGHPQETQYFGPGTRLLVL.